The clone carrying this TCR beta chain was detected only a few times. Its antigen is still unknown. Assay: immunoSEQ multiplex PCR; the TCRdb copy retains only in-frame clones and omits some. The repertoire includes 35,000 to 45,000 clones, roughly 92% of them detected once, and 0.85% sits in the top ten. V was shortened by 10 bases and J by 4 bases, with 13 bases between the two germline ends. The CDR3 is 13 amino acids. The germline gives CDR1 ENHRY, CDR2 SYGVKD. These data are taken from a study of T cell clonotyping in hematopoietic cell transplantation. Findings and caveats of the study: Broader posttransplant TCR repertoire diversity was predicted by graft donor and pretransplant recipient Inverse Simpson Index values.

This chain links TRBV10-3 with TRBJ1-4; no clear D. The sample was peripheral blood mononuclear cells. This TCR came from a woman between 50 and 59 years old in good health. Some clones in this sample may be carry-over from other donors' samples. CDR3 protein: CATTGIFNEKLFF. In nucleotides, the CDR3 is TGTGCCACCACCGGGATCTTTAATGAAAAACTGTTTTTT.